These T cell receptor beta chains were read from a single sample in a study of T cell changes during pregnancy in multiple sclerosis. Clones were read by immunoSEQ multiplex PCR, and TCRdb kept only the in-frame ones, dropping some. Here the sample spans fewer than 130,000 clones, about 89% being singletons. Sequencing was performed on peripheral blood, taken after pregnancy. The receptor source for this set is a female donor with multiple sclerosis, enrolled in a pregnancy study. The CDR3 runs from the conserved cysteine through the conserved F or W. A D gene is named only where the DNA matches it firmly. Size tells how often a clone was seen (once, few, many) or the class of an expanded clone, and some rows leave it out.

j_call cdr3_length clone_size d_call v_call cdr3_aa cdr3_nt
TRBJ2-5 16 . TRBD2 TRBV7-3 CASSLTPTSGGETQYF TGTGCCAGCAGCCTGACACCGACTAGCGGGGGAGAGACCCAGTACTTC
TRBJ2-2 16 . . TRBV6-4 CASSESRDLNTGELFF TGTGCCAGCAGTGAATCGCGGGACTTGAACACCGGGGAGCTGTTTTTT
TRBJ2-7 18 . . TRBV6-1 CASSVETGWQAGLGEQYF TGTGCCAGCAGTGTGGAGACGGGCTGGCAAGCAGGGCTGGGAGAGCAGTACTTC
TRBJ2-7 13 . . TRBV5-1 CASSSTPGGEQYF TGCGCCAGCAGCTCCACGCCCGGCGGAGAGCAGTACTTC
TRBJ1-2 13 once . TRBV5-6 CASSLTDNYGYTF TGTGCCAGCAGCTTGACAGATAACTATGGCTACACCTTC
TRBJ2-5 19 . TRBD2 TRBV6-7 CASSYSWGVRGGAGETQYF TGTGCCAGCAGTTACTCGTGGGGGGTACGCGGGGGGGCCGGGGAGACCCAGTACTTC
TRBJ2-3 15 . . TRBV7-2 CASSLAHTSTDTQYF TGTGCCAGCAGCTTAGCCCATACTAGCACAGATACGCAGTATTTT
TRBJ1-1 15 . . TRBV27 CASSLGGRMNTEAFF TGTGCCAGCAGTTTAGGGGGCAGAATGAACACTGAAGCTTTCTTT
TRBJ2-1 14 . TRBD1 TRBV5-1 CASSFRDRYNEQFF TGCGCCAGCAGTTTCCGGGACAGGTACAATGAGCAGTTCTTC
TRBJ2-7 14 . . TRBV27 CASSLPGKGGEQYF TGTGCCAGCAGTTTGCCGGGGAAAGGAGGCGAGCAGTACTTC
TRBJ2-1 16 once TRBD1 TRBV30 CAWSVRGQGLLNEQFF TGTGCCTGGAGTGTACGCGGACAGGGACTCCTGAATGAGCAGTTCTTC
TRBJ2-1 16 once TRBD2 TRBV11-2 CASSYLAGGDYNEQFF TGTGCCAGCAGCTACTTAGCGGGGGGGGACTACAATGAGCAGTTCTTC
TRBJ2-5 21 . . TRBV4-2 CASSQAPNGEGGRLYQETQYF TGTGCCAGCAGCCAAGCGCCGAACGGGGAAGGGGGACGCCTGTACCAAGAGACCCAGTACTTC
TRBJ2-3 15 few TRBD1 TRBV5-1 CASSLVGTAGDTQYF TGCGCCAGCAGCTTGGTGGGGACAGCAGGAGATACGCAGTATTTT
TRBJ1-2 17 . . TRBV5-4 CASSLPGEITTRAGYTF TGTGCCAGCAGCTTGCCAGGGGAGATCACCACTCGGGCGGGCTACACCTTC
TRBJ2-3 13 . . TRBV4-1 CASSAQGTDTQYF TGCGCCAGCAGTGCTCAGGGGACAGATACGCAGTATTTT
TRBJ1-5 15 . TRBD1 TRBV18 CASSPRTGIAQPQHF TGTGCCAGCTCACCACGGACAGGGATCGCTCAGCCCCAGCATTTT
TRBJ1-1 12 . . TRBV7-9 CASSIEYTEAFF TGTGCCAGTTCTATTGAATACACTGAAGCTTTCTTT
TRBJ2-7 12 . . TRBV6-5 CASSYGPNEQYF TGTGCCAGCAGTTACGGCCCCAACGAGCAGTACTTC
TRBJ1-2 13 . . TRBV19 CASSISGGEGYTF TGTGCCAGTAGTATCTCGGGGGGCGAGGGCTACACCTTC
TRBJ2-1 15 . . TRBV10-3 CAISERGSSYNEQFF TGTGCCATCAGTGAGCGGGGGAGCTCCTACAATGAGCAGTTCTTC
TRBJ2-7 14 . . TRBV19 CASSPDSGFYEQYF TGTGCCAGTAGTCCGGACAGCGGCTTCTACGAGCAGTACTTC
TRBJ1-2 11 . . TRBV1 CTSSRRDGYTF TGCACCAGCAGCCGGAGGGATGGCTACACCTTC
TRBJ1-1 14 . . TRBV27 CASGYIRGNTEAFF TGTGCCAGCGGGTATATCAGGGGGAACACTGAAGCTTTCTTT
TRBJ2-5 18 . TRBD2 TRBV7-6 CASSTNPIAGELTETQYF TGTGCCAGCAGCACGAACCCTATAGCGGGGGAGCTGACAGAGACCCAGTACTTC
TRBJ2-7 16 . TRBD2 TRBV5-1 CASSLGGTSGGYEQYF TGCGCCAGCAGCTTGGGTGGGACTAGCGGGGGTTACGAGCAGTACTTC